The sequence of this T cell receptor beta chain was determined in a study of T cell responses to AZD1222 COVID-19 vaccine. Study-wide context: Pooled in the analysis were second doses at about 4 or about 12 weeks.

Germline CDR1 reads MDHEN; CDR2 reads SYDVKM. The CDR3 sequence is 14 residues long. V was pared by 3 bases and J by 1 base, with 8 bases between. Study-level findings and limits: Donors skewed white British and female; clonal diversity was possibly underestimated. Samples come after the peak T cell response, not at day 14.

This clone was recorded once. The target antigen is unknown. Using immunoSEQ multiplex PCR, the repertoire was profiled, and TCRdb retains in-frame clones only, with some absent. Found here are fewer than 200,000 clones, 80% to 90% of them singletons; the top ten hold about 0.53%. The receptor comes from an adult in good health. The rearrangement links TRBV28 to TRBJ2-3, with D perhaps matching TRBD2 (6 bases). Sequencing was performed on peripheral blood, taken on day 0 of AZD1222 vaccination. CDR3 sequence: CASSLVAGTDTQYF. The CDR3 DNA reads TGTGCCAGCAGTTTGGTAGCGGGCACAGATACGCAGTATTTT.